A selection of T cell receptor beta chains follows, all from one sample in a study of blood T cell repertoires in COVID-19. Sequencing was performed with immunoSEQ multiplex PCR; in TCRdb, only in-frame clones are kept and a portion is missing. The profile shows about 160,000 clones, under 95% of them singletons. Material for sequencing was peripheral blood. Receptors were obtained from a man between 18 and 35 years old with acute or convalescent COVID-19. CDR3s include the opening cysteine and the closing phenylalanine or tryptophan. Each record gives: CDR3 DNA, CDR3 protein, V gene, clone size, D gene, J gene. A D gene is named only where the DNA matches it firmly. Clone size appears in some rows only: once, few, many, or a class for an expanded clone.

CDR3 DNA: TGTGCCAGTAGTCCTCTACCGGGGGGGCGTCGAACTGAAGCTTTCTTT
CDR3 protein: CASSPLPGGRRTEAFF
V gene: TRBV19
clone size: NA
D gene: NA
J gene: TRBJ1-1

CDR3 DNA: TGTGCCAGCGGTTTAGGACAGCCGAACACCGGGGAGCTGTTTTTT
CDR3 protein: CASGLGQPNTGELFF
V gene: TRBV6-5
clone size: NA
D gene: NA
J gene: TRBJ2-2

CDR3 DNA: TGTGCCAGCAGCTTAGCCAGGGGGGTCTATGGCTACACCTTC
CDR3 protein: CASSLARGVYGYTF
V gene: TRBV7-9
clone size: NA
D gene: TRBD1
J gene: TRBJ1-2

CDR3 DNA: TGTGCCAGCAGGAAGGGGGCTTTCACTGAAGCTTTCTTT
CDR3 protein: CASRKGAFTEAFF
V gene: TRBV6-5
clone size: NA
D gene: TRBD1
J gene: TRBJ1-1

CDR3 DNA: TGTGCCAGCAGCCAAGATTCCACAGCGGGCTACGAGCAGTACTTC
CDR3 protein: CASSQDSTAGYEQYF
V gene: TRBV3-1/TRBV3-2
clone size: NA
D gene: NA
J gene: TRBJ2-7

CDR3 DNA: TGTGCCTGGAGTGTAGGGGACAGCCTACAAGAGACCCAGTACTTC
CDR3 protein: CAWSVGDSLQETQYF
V gene: TRBV30
clone size: NA
D gene: TRBD1
J gene: TRBJ2-5

CDR3 DNA: TGTGCCAGCAGCCAAGGCATAAGAGGCACAGATACGCAGTATTTT
CDR3 protein: CASSQGIRGTDTQYF
V gene: TRBV14
clone size: NA
D gene: NA
J gene: TRBJ2-3

CDR3 DNA: TGTGCCAGCAGCCCAGGGGCACGTCTGGCCGGGGAGCTGTTTTTT
CDR3 protein: CASSPGARLAGELFF
V gene: TRBV11-3
clone size: NA
D gene: NA
J gene: TRBJ2-2

CDR3 DNA: TGTGCCAGCAGCTTGTACACAGGGGGGATCCAGCCCCAGCATTTT
CDR3 protein: CASSLYTGGIQPQHF
V gene: TRBV5-5
clone size: NA
D gene: TRBD1
J gene: TRBJ1-5

CDR3 DNA: TGCGCCAGCAGCCAAGAGAAGGGGATTAACTATGGCTACACCTTC
CDR3 protein: CASSQEKGINYGYTF
V gene: TRBV4-1
clone size: NA
D gene: NA
J gene: TRBJ1-2

CDR3 DNA: TGTGCCAGCAGCCCTCCAGAGACTTCTTTCTCCTACGAGCAGTACTTC
CDR3 protein: CASSPPETSFSYEQYF
V gene: TRBV9
clone size: NA
D gene: NA
J gene: TRBJ2-7

CDR3 DNA: TGCGCCAGCAGCCAAATGGGATCCGGGACAGGGAGTTACGATGAGCAGTTCTTC
CDR3 protein: CASSQMGSGTGSYDEQFF
V gene: TRBV4-1
clone size: once
D gene: TRBD1
J gene: TRBJ2-1

CDR3 DNA: TGTGCCACCAGCAGAGAAGGGTCGGGGGTCTATGGCTACACCTTC
CDR3 protein: CATSREGSGVYGYTF
V gene: TRBV15
clone size: few
D gene: NA
J gene: TRBJ1-2

CDR3 DNA: TGTGCCAGCACCCGAGCGGGACTAGCGGGGGGGGCAGATACGCAGTATTTT
CDR3 protein: CASTRAGLAGGADTQYF
V gene: TRBV27
clone size: NA
D gene: TRBD2
J gene: TRBJ2-3

CDR3 DNA: TGTGCCAGCAGCTTAATGAGTGAAGCTTTCTTT
CDR3 protein: CASSLMSEAFF
V gene: TRBV7-9
clone size: NA
D gene: NA
J gene: TRBJ1-1